This T cell receptor (beta chain) was documented in a study of OX40 agonist ivuxolimab in advanced cancers. Overall study: Ivuxolimab, an agonist antibody against OX40 (CD134), was given to patients. Prior checkpoint blockade (anti-PD-1, anti-PD-L1 or anti-CTLA-4) was permitted; under 50% had it. Study-level points and caveats: At doses 0.1 to 3.0 mg/kg, CD4+ and CD8+ clones expanded. Compared with CD4+, CD8+ T cells on average had more expanded clones.

This CDR3 spans 13 amino acids. The ends were cut back, 5 bases at V and 10 bases at J, with 15 bases in the middle. Germline assignment: CDR1 SGHAT and CDR2 FQNNGV. Worth noting for this clone: As yet, its antigen is unknown.

Clones were sequenced by immunoSEQ multiplex PCR, and TCRdb holds only the in-frame ones, with some missing. There are 65,000 to 95,000 clones in the sample; 89% occur only once, and about 0.2% lies in the top ten. The sequence came from an adult with an advanced solid tumor such as melanoma, head and neck, liver or kidney cancer. Sequences were derived from CD4+ or CD8+ T cells sorted from blood, sampled in a trial of the OX40 agonist ivuxolimab. The chain recombines TRBV11-2 with TRBJ2-1; no firm D call. This CDR3 is CASSPHTTVEQFF. As DNA, the CDR3 is TGTGCCAGCAGCCCCCATACAACGGTGGAGCAGTTCTTC.